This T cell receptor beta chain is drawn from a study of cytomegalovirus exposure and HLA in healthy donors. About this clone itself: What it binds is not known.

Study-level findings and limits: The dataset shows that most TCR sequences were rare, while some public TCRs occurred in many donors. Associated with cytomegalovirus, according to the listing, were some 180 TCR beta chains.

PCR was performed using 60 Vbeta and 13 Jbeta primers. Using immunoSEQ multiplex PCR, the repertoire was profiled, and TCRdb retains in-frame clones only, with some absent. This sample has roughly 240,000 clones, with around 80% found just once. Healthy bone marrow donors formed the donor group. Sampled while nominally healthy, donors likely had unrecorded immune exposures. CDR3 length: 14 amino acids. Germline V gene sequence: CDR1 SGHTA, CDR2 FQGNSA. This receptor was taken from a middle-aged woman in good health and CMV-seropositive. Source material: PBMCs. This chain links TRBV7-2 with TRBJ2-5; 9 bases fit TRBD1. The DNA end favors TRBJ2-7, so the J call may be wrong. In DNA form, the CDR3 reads TGTGCCAGCAGCTCTGGGACAGGGACCTACGAGCAGTACTTC. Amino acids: CASSSGTGTYEQYF.